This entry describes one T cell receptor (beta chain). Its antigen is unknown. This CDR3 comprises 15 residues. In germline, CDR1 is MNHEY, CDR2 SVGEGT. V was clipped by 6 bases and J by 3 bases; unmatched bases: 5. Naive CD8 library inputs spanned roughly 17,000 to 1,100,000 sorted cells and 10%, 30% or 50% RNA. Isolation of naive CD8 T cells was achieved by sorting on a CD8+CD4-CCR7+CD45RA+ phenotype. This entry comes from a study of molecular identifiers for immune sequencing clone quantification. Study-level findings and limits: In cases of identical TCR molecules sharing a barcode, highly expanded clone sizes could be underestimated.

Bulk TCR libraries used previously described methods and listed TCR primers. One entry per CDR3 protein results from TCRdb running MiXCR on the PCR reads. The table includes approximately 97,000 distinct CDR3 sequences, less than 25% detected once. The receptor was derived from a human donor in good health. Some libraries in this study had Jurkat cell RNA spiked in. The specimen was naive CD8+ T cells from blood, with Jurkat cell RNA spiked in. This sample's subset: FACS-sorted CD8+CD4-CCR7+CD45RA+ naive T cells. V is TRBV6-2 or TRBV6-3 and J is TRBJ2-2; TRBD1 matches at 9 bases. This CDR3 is CASRGQGGYTGELFF. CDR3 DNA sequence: TGTGCCAGCAGGGGACAGGGAGGTTACACCGGGGAGCTGTTTTTT.